The rows below give T cell receptor beta chains drawn from one sample of a study of blood T cell repertoires in COVID-19. Clones were sequenced by immunoSEQ multiplex PCR, and TCRdb holds only the in-frame ones, with some missing. The data contain 250,000 to 350,000 clones, roughly 89% of them singletons. Sequencing was done on a sample of peripheral blood. The receptors stem from a woman between 40 and 55 years old who had recovered from COVID-19. The CDR3 runs from the conserved cysteine through the conserved F or W. Rows may omit the clone size; those that give it use once, few, many or a size class.

size: -
V: TRBV25-1
CDR3: CASSEAGANTEAFF

size: -
V: TRBV4-2
CDR3: CASSQENMGGLNTGELFF

size: -
V: TRBV19
CDR3: CASREISGVDTKQYF

size: -
V: TRBV2
CDR3: CARPPEYTGELFF

size: -
V: TRBV27
CDR3: CASSPDRDLYGYTF

size: -
V: TRBV5-1
CDR3: CASSPPGQGLVETQYF

size: -
V: TRBV28
CDR3: CASSLAGQGLGGNQPQHF

size: -
V: TRBV2
CDR3: CASSDPLGATDTQYF

size: once
V: TRBV19
CDR3: CASSMLAGRDGNTEAFF

size: -
V: TRBV25-1
CDR3: CASSATRDRDPHGELFF

size: few
V: TRBV5-1
CDR3: CASSSGTANTEAFF

size: -
V: TRBV27
CDR3: CASSSGPSNQPQHF

size: once
V: TRBV3-1/TRBV3-2
CDR3: CASSHGGPTYEQYF

size: -
V: TRBV12-3/TRBV12-4
CDR3: CASSFIETQYF

size: few
V: TRBV2
CDR3: CASRGMGQVGNTIYF

size: -
V: TRBV7-9
CDR3: CASSTTTENNEQFF

size: -
V: TRBV14
CDR3: CASSRGQGSKVYNEQFF

size: -
V: TRBV7-9
CDR3: CASGGSGAVHEQYF

size: -
V: TRBV2
CDR3: CASSEVQGRDEKLFF

size: -
V: TRBV29-1
CDR3: CSVEPRGGFNYGYTF

size: -
V: TRBV12-5
CDR3: CASGLVRGYQETQYF

size: few
V: TRBV28
CDR3: CASSSEGRGGNSPLHF

size: few
V: TRBV5-1
CDR3: CASSGLGSLTDTQYF

size: -
V: TRBV11-2
CDR3: CASSLGSAGTMYNEQFF

size: -
V: TRBV19
CDR3: CASSEQGSVGEKLFF